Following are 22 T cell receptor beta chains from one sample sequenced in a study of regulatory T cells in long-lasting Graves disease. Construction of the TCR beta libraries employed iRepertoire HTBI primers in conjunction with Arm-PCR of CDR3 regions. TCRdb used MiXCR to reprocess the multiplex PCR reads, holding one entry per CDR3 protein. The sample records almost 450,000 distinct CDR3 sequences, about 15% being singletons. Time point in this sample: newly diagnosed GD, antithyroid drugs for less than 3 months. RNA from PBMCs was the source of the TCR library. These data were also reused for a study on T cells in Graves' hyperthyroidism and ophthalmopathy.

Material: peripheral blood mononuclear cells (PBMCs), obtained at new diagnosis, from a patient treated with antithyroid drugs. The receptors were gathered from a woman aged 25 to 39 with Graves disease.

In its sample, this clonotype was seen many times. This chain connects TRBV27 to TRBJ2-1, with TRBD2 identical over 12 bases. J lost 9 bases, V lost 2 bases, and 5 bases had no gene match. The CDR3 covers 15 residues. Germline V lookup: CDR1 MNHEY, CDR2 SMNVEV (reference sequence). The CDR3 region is CASSLASGRAGEQFF. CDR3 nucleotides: TGTGCCAGCAGTTTAGCTAGCGGGAGGGCCGGTGAGCAGTTCTTC.

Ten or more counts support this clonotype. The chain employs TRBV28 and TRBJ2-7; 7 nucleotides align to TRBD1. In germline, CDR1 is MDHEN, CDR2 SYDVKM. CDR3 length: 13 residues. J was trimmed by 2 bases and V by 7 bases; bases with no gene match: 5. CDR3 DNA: TGTGCCAGCAACTGGCAGGGGGCCTACGAGCAGTACTTC. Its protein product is CASNWQGAYEQYF.

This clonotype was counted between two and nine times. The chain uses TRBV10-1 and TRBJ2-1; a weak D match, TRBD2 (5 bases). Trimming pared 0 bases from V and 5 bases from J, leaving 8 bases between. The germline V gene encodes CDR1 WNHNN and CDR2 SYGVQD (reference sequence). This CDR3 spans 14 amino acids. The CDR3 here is CASSESRANNEQFF. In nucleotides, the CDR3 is TGCGCCAGCAGTGAGTCGAGGGCCAACAATGAGCAGTTCTTC.

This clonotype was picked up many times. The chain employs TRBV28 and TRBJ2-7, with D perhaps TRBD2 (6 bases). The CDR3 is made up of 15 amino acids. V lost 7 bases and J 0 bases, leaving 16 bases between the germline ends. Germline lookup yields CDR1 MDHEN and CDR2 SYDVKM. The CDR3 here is CASNDEERVSYEQYF. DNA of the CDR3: TGTGCCAGCAACGATGAGGAGCGGGTCTCCTACGAGCAGTACTTC.

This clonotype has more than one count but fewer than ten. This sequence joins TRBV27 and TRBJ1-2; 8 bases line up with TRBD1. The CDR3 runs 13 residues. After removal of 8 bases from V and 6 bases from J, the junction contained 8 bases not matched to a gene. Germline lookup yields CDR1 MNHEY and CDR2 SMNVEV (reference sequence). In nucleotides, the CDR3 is TGTGCCAGCTCAGGGGGCGGTGGGGATGGCTACACCTTC. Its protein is CASSGGGGDGYTF.

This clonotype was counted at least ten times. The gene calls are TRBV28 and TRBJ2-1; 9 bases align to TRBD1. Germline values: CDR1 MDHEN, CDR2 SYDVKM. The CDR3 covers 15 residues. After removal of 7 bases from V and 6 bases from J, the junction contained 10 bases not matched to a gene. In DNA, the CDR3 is TGTGCCAGCATTCAAACAGGGGGCGCATCCAATGAGCAGTTCTTC. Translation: CASIQTGGASNEQFF.

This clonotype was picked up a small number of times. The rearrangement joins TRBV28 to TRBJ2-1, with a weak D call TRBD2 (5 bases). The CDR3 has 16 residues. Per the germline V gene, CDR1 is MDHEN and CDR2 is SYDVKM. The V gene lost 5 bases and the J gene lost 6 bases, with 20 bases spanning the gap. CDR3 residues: CASSRRPRERANEQFF. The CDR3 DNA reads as TGTGCCAGCAGTCGGAGGCCGAGGGAGAGGGCCAATGAGCAGTTCTTC.

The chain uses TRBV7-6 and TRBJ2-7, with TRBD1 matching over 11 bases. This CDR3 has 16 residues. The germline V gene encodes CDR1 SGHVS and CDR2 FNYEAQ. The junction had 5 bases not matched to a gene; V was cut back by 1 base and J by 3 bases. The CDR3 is CASSLERDRGVYEQYF. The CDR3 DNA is TGTGCCAGCAGCTTAGAAAGGGACAGGGGGGTCTACGAGCAGTACTTC.

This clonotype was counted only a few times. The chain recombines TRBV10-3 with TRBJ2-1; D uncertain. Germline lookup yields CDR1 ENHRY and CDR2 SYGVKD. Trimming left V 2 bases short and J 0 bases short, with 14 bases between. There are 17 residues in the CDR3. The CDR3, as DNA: TGTGCCATCAGTGAGGGGTTGACCCAGAGCTCCTACAATGAGCAGTTCTTC. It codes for CAISEGLTQSSYNEQFF.

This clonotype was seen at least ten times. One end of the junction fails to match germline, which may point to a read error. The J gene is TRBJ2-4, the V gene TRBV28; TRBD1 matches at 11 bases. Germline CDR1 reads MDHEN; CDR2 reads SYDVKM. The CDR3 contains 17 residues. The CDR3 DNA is TGTGCCAGCAGTTTACCGGGACAGGGGGTTGCCAAAAACATCCAGTACTTC. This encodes CASSLPGQGVAKNIQYF.

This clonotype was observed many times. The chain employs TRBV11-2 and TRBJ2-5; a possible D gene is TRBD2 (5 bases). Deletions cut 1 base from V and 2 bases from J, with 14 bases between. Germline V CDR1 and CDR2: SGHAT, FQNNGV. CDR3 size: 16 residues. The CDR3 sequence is CASSLGVAGPQETQYF. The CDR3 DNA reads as TGTGCCAGCAGCTTAGGGGTCGCGGGCCCTCAAGAGACCCAGTACTTC.

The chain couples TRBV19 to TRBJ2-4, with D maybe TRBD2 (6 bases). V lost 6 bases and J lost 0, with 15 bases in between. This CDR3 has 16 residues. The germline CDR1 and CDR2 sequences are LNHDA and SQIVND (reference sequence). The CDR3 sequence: CASSRLEGGAKNIQYF. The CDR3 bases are TGTGCCAGTAGCCGCCTTGAGGGAGGAGCCAAAAACATTCAGTACTTC.

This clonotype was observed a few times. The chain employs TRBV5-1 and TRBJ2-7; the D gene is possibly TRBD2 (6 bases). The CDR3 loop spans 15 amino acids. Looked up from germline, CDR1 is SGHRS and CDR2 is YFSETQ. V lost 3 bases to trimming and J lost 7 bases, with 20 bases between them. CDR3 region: CASSWTQGGEVEQYF. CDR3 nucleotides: TGCGCCAGCAGCTGGACCCAGGGTGGGGAGGTTGAGCAGTACTTC.

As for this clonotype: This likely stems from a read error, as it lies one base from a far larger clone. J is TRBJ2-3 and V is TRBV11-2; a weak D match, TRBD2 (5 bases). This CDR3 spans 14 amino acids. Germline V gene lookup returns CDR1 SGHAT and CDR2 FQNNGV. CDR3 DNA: TGTGCCAGCAGCTTACAGGCTAGCACAGATACGCAGTGTTTT. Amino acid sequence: CASSLQASTDTQCF.

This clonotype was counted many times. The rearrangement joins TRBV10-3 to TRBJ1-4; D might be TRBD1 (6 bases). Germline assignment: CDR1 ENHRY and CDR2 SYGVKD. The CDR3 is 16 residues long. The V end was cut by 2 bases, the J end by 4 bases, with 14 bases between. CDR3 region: CAISEKRQENNEKLFF. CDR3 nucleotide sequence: TGTGCCATCAGTGAGAAAAGACAGGAGAATAATGAAAAACTGTTTTTT.

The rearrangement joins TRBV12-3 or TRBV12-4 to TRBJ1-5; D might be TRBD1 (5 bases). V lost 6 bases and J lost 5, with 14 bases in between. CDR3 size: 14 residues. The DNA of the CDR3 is TGTGCCAGCAGGATAACCCGGGGGGATCAGCCCCAGCATTTT. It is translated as CASRITRGDQPQHF.

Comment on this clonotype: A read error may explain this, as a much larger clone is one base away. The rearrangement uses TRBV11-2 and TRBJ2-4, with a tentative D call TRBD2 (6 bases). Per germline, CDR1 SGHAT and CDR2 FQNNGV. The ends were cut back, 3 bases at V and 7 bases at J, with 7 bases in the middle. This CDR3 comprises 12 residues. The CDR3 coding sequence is TGTGCCAGCAGCTTGAGCGGGAACATTCAGTACTTC. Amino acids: CASSLSGNIQYF.

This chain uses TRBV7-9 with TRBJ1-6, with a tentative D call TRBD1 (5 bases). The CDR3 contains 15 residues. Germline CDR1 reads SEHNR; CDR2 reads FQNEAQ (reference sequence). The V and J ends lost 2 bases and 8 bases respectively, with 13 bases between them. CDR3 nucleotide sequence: TGTGCCAGCAGCTTAACCACAGGTAGCGATTCACCCCTCCACTTT. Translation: CASSLTTGSDSPLHF. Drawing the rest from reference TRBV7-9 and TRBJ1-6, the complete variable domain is DTGVSQNPRHKITKRGQNVTFRCDPISEHNRLYWYRQTLGQGPEFLTYFQNEAQLEKSRLLSDRFSAERPKGSFSTLEIQRTEQGDSAMYLCASSLTTGSDSPLHFGNGTRLTVT.

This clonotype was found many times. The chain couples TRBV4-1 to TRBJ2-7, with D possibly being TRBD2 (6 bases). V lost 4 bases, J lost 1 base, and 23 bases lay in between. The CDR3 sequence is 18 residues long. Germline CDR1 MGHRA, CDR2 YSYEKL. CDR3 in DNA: TGCGCCAGCAGCCTCTCCCCCGGGGGAAGCGCTCAGTCCTACGAGCAGTACTTC. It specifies CASSLSPGGSAQSYEQYF.

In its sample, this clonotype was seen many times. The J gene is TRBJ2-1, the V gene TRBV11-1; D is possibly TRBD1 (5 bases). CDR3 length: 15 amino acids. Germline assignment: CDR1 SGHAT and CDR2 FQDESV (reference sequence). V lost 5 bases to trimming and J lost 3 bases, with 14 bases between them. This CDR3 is CASSLKETDYNEQFF. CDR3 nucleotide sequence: TGTGCCAGCAGCCTGAAAGAGACAGACTACAATGAGCAGTTCTTC.

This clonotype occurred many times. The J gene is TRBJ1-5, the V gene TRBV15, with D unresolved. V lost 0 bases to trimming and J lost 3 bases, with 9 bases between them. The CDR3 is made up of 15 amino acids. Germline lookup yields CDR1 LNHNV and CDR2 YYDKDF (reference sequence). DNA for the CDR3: TGTGCCACCAGCAGAGATGCGGCGGCCAATCAGCCCCAGCATTTT. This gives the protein CATSRDAAANQPQHF.

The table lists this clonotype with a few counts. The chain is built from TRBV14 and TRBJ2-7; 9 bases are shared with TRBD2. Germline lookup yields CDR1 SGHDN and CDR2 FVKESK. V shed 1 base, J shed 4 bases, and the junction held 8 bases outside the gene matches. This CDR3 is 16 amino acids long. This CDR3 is CASSQAGLAWEYEQYF. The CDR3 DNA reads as TGTGCCAGCAGCCAAGCCGGACTAGCGTGGGAATACGAGCAGTACTTC.